The present T cell receptor (beta chain) was sequenced within a study of CD8+ T cells in alopecia areata. With respect to this clone: The antigen is unknown.

CDR1 is SQVTM, CDR2 ANQGSEA, per germline. The CDR3 consists of 9 residues. Obtained from alopecia areata patients were lesional scalp punch biopsies along with peripheral blood. Study-wide results and caveats: Across lesional scalp, and particularly alopecia totalis/universalis, clonality surpassed that of normal scalp. Mouse data revealed clearer TCR sharing than patient data did, a gap possibly tied to HLA. Tissue-resident alphabeta T cells belonging to normal skin likewise get sequenced within scalp specimens.

Extraction and reverse transcription of RNA yielded cDNA as the sequencing template. TCRdb's copy holds only in-frame clones and misses some; the assay was immunoSEQ multiplex PCR. The sample records around 120,000 clones, approximately 47% being singletons. The rearrangement links TRBV29-1 to TRBJ2-3; no clear D. Sequenced: NKG2D-low CD8+ T cells sorted from blood. This receptor was taken from a human donor with alopecia areata. CDR3 sequence: CTVTDTQYF. CDR3 in DNA: TGCACCGTCACCGATACGCAGTATTTT.